This T cell receptor (beta chain) was obtained from a study of T cell responses to AZD1222 COVID-19 vaccine. This clone was counted between two and nine times. The antigen is not known. General study findings and limits: There were repertoire samples only from the period after the peak T cell response. Donors in the cohort were predominantly white British and more often female, and clonal diversity was possibly underestimated. Among those given AZD1222, only five or six were seropositive at baseline. Two doses of AZD1222 preceded a rise in Spike-specific TCR breadth and depth.

Clones were sequenced by immunoSEQ multiplex PCR, and TCRdb holds only the in-frame ones, with some missing. The table has approximately 100,000 clones, approximately 91% seen once; the top ten hold around 6.9%. In germline, CDR1 is LNHDA, CDR2 SQIVND (reference sequence). The V gene lost 1 base and the J gene lost 0 bases, with 10 bases spanning the gap. The CDR3 has 16 amino acids. The rearrangement joins TRBV19 to TRBJ1-3; no reliable D call. The source of this sequence is an adult in good health. Sequencing used peripheral blood, obtained on day 0 of AZD1222 vaccination. The CDR3 is CASSIVGGASGNTIYF. The DNA for the CDR3 is TGTGCCAGTAGTATAGTCGGCGGAGCCTCTGGAAACACCATATATTTT.